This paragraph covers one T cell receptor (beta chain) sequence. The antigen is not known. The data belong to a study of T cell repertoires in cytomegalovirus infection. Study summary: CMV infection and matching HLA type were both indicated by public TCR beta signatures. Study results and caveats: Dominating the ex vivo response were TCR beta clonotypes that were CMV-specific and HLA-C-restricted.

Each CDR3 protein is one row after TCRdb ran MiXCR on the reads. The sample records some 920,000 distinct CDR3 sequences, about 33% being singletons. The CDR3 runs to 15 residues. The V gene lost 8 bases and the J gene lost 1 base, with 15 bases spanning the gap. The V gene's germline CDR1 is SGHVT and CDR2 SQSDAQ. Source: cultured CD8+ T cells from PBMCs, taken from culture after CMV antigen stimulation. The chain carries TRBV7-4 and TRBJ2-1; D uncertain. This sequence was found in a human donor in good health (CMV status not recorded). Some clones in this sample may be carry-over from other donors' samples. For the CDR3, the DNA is TGTGCCAGCGACCCCCCGGGTCGGTCCTACAATGAGCAGTTCTTC. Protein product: CASDPPGRSYNEQFF.